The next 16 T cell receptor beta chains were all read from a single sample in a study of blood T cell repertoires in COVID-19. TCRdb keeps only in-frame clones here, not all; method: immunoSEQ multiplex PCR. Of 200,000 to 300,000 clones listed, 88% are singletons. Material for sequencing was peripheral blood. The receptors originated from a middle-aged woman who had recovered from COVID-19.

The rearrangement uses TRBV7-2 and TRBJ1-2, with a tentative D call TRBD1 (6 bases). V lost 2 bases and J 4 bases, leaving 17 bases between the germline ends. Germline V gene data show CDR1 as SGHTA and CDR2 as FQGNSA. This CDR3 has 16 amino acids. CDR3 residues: CASSLFGQGQGYGYTF. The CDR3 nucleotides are TGTGCCAGCAGCTTATTTGGCCAGGGGCAGGGCTATGGCTACACCTTC. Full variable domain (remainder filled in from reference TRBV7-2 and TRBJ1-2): GAGVSQSPSNKVTEKGKDVELRCDPISGHTALYWYRQSLGQGLEFLIYFQGNSAPDKSGLPSDRFSAERTGGSVSTLTIQRTQQEDSAVYLCASSLFGQGQGYGYTFGSGTRLTVV.

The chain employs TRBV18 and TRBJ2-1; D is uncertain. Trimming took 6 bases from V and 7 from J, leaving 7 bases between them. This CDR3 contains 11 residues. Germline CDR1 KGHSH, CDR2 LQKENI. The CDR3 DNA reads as TGTGCCAGCTCCGCCGGGAATGAGCAGTTCTTC. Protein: CASSAGNEQFF.

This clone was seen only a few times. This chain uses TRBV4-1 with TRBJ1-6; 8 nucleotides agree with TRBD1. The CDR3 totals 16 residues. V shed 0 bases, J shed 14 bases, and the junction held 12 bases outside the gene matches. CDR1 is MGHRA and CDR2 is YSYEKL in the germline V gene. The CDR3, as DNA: TGCGCCAGCAGCCAAGATCCCAGGGGGCCCTTGGTAACCCTCCACTTT. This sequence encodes CASSQDPRGPLVTLHF.

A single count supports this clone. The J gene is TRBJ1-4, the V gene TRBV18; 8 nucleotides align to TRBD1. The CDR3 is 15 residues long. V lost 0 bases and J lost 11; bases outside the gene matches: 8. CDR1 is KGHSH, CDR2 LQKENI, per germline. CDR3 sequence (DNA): TGTGCCAGCTCACCACCGGATCAGGGGGCCGGGAAACTGTTTTTT. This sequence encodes CASSPPDQGAGKLFF.

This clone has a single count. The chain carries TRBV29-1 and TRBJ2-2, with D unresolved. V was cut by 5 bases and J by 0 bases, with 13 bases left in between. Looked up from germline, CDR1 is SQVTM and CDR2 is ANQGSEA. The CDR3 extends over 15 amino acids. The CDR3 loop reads CSVRTATPNTGELFF. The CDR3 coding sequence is TGCAGCGTTCGCACCGCTACCCCGAACACCGGGGAGCTGTTTTTT.

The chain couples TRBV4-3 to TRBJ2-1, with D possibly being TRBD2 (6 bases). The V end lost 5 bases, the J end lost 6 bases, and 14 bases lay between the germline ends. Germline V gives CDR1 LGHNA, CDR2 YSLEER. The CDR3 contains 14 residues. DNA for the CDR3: TGCGCCAGCAGCAGTCGGCGGGGAGGCAATGAGCAGTTCTTC. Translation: CASSSRRGGNEQFF.

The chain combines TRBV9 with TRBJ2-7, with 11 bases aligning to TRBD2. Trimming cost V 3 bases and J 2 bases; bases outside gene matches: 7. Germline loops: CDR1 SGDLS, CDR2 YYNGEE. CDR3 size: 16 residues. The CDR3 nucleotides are TGTGCCAGCAGCGCGTCGCGACTAGCGGGGACCTACGAGCAGTACTTC. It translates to CASSASRLAGTYEQYF. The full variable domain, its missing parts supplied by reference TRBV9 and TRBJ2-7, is DSGVTQTPKHLITATGQRVTLRCSPRSGDLSVYWYQQSLDQGLQFLIQYYNGEERAKGNILERFSAQQFPDLHSELNLSSLELGDSALYFCASSASRLAGTYEQYFGPGTRLTVT.

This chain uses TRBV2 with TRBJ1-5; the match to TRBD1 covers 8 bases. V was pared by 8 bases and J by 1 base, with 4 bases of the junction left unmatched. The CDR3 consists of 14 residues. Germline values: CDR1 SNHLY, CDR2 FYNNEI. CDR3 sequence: CASRTGNSNQPQHF. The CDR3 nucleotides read TGTGCCAGCCGGACAGGGAACAGCAATCAGCCCCAGCATTTT.

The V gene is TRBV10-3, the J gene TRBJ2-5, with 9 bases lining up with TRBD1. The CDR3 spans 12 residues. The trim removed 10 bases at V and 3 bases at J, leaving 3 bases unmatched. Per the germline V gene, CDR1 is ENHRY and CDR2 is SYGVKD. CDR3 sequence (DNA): TGTGCCACCCGACAGGGGGAAGAGACCCAGTACTTC. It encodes CATRQGEETQYF.

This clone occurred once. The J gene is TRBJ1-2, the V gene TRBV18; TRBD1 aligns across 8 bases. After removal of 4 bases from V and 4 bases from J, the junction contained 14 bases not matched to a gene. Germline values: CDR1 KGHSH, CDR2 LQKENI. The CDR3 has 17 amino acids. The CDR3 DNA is TGTGCCAGCTCACGAGCCCTAACGCAACAGGGGGGCTATGGCTACACCTTC. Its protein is CASSRALTQQGGYGYTF. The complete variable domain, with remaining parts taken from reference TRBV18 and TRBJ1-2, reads NAGVMQNPRHLVRRRGQEARLRCSPMKGHSHVYWYRQLPEEGLKFMVYLQKENIIDESGMPKERFSAEFPKEGPSILRIQQVVRGDSAAYFCASSRALTQQGGYGYTFGSGTRLTVV.

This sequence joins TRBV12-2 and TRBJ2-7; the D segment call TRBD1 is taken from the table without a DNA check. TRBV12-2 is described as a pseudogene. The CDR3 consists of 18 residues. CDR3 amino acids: CASRLGGTGRLGSYEQYV. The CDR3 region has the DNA TGTGCAAGTCGCTTAGGGGGCACAGGGAGACTGGGCTCCTACGAGCAGTACGTC.

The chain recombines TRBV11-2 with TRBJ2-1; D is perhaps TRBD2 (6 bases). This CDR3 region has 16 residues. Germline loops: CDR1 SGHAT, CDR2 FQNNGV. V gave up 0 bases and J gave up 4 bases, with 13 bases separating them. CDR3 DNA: TGTGCCAGCAGCTTAGATGGGGCTAGCGCGTACAATGAGCAGTTCTTC. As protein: CASSLDGASAYNEQFF.

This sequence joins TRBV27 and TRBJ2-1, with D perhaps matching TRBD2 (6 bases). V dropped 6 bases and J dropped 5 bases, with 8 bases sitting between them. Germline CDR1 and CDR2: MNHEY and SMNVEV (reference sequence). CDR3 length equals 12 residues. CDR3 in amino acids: CASRGGNNEQFF. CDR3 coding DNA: TGTGCCAGCAGGGGGGGAAACAATGAGCAGTTCTTC.

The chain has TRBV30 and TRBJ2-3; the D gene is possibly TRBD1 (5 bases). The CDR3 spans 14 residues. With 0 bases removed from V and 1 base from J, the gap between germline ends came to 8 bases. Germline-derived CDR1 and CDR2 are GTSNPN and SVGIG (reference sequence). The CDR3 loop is CAWSVGVGTDTQYF. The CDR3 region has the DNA TGTGCCTGGAGTGTAGGGGTCGGCACAGATACGCAGTATTTT.

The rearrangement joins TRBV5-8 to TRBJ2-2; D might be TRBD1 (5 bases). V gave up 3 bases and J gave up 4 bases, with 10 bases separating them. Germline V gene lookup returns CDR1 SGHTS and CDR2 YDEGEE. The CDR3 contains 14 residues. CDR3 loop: CASSSHRFTGELFF. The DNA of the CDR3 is TGTGCCAGCAGCTCACACAGGTTCACCGGGGAGCTGTTTTTT.

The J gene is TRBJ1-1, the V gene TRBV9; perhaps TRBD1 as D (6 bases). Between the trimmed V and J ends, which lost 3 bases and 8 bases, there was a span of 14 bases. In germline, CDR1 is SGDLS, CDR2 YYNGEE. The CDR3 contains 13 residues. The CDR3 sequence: CASSALPTGEAFF. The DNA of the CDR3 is TGTGCCAGCAGCGCCCTCCCAACAGGGGAAGCTTTCTTT.